These T cell receptor beta chains were read from a single sample in a study of shared T cell receptors in the human thymus. Some clones are missing from TCRdb's copy, which holds only in-frame ones; the method was immunoSEQ multiplex PCR. In the table there are about 710,000 clones, more than 75% of which are singletons. This sample also belongs to another study, concerning human thymus T cells.

Specimen: thymocytes. Receptors were obtained from a boy under two years old with a congenital heart defect. CDR3s include the opening cysteine and the closing phenylalanine or tryptophan. The D gene is left open where the match is weak.

CDR3aa: CAWSVTVLEKLFF
v_gene: TRBV30
d_gene: .
j_gene: TRBJ1-4
len: 13

CDR3aa: CATSSTGSGNTEAFF
v_gene: TRBV11-1
d_gene: .
j_gene: TRBJ1-1
len: 15

CDR3aa: CASSDAAESRSSYEQYF
v_gene: TRBV11-2
d_gene: .
j_gene: TRBJ2-7
len: 17

CDR3aa: CASSQDPWAVQETQYF
v_gene: TRBV4-3
d_gene: .
j_gene: TRBJ2-5
len: 16

CDR3aa: CASSPADSGQGLGNTIYF
v_gene: TRBV27
d_gene: TRBD1
j_gene: TRBJ1-3
len: 18

CDR3aa: CASSLTTASYGYTF
v_gene: TRBV5-4
d_gene: .
j_gene: TRBJ1-2
len: 14

CDR3aa: CASSPGQYYGYTF
v_gene: TRBV6-5
d_gene: .
j_gene: TRBJ1-2
len: 13

CDR3aa: CAWSVIPTNEQFF
v_gene: TRBV30
d_gene: .
j_gene: TRBJ2-1
len: 13

CDR3aa: CATSIPGLAGGPVVYEQYF
v_gene: TRBV15
d_gene: TRBD2
j_gene: TRBJ2-7
len: 19

CDR3aa: CASSLSRGGLDTEAFF
v_gene: TRBV6-5
d_gene: .
j_gene: TRBJ1-1
len: 16

CDR3aa: CAWTPAFMNTEAFF
v_gene: TRBV30
d_gene: .
j_gene: TRBJ1-1
len: 14

CDR3aa: CASSHRGCYEQYF
v_gene: TRBV6-6
d_gene: TRBD1
j_gene: TRBJ2-7
len: 13

CDR3aa: CASTLRGWPVQDDNEQFF
v_gene: TRBV11-2
d_gene: TRBD1
j_gene: TRBJ2-1
len: 18

CDR3aa: CASSSRQGAKSSVWDTEAFF
v_gene: TRBV28
d_gene: TRBD1
j_gene: TRBJ1-1
len: 20

CDR3aa: CATSTYVSSPNTGELFF
v_gene: TRBV15
d_gene: .
j_gene: TRBJ2-2
len: 17

CDR3aa: CASSHDSGYGYTF
v_gene: TRBV6-5
d_gene: .
j_gene: TRBJ1-2
len: 13

CDR3aa: CASSLGWAGVTGETQYF
v_gene: TRBV11-3
d_gene: TRBD2
j_gene: TRBJ2-5
len: 17

CDR3aa: CASSLSGGTWSYEQYF
v_gene: TRBV7-2
d_gene: .
j_gene: TRBJ2-7
len: 16

CDR3aa: CASGLYEGSYEQYF
v_gene: TRBV5-1
d_gene: .
j_gene: TRBJ2-7
len: 14

CDR3aa: CASSLRTGVQETQYF
v_gene: TRBV9
d_gene: .
j_gene: TRBJ2-5
len: 15

CDR3aa: CASSGLAGVGYNEQFF
v_gene: TRBV9
d_gene: TRBD2
j_gene: TRBJ2-1
len: 16

CDR3aa: CASVGAYGYTF
v_gene: TRBV7-9
d_gene: .
j_gene: TRBJ1-2
len: 11

CDR3aa: CASSEGNSRTVYNEQFF
v_gene: TRBV11-3
d_gene: .
j_gene: TRBJ2-1
len: 17

CDR3aa: CASSQDPSGSYNEQFF
v_gene: TRBV11-2
d_gene: TRBD2
j_gene: TRBJ2-1
len: 16

CDR3aa: CASTLEGGTGELFF
v_gene: TRBV28
d_gene: .
j_gene: TRBJ2-2
len: 14

CDR3aa: CASIQIWDRTFYEQYF
v_gene: TRBV2
d_gene: TRBD1
j_gene: TRBJ2-7
len: 16

CDR3aa: CASSQPDKPSGGAWVNEQFF
v_gene: TRBV4-2
d_gene: TRBD2
j_gene: TRBJ2-1
len: 20

CDR3aa: CAREPGQTQETQYF
v_gene: TRBV6-4
d_gene: TRBD1
j_gene: TRBJ2-5
len: 14

CDR3aa: CASSYPTQGARGYTF
v_gene: TRBV6-6
d_gene: TRBD1
j_gene: TRBJ1-2
len: 15

CDR3aa: CASSEYGREYTDTQYF
v_gene: TRBV2
d_gene: TRBD2
j_gene: TRBJ2-3
len: 16

CDR3aa: CASSYRDSINEQFF
v_gene: TRBV5-6
d_gene: TRBD1
j_gene: TRBJ2-1
len: 14

CDR3aa: CASSRVAGGPGYNEQFF
v_gene: TRBV9
d_gene: TRBD2
j_gene: TRBJ2-1
len: 17

CDR3aa: CASSQVRLAAPYEQYF
v_gene: TRBV14
d_gene: TRBD2
j_gene: TRBJ2-7
len: 16

CDR3aa: CASSQEEGTGQETQYF
v_gene: TRBV4-3
d_gene: .
j_gene: TRBJ2-5
len: 16

CDR3aa: CASSYSGTGGAYEQYF
v_gene: TRBV6-5
d_gene: TRBD1
j_gene: TRBJ2-7
len: 16

CDR3aa: CASSQSGVGEQFF
v_gene: TRBV5-1
d_gene: .
j_gene: TRBJ2-1
len: 13

CDR3aa: CASSPHDRAHTEAFF
v_gene: TRBV7-3
d_gene: TRBD1
j_gene: TRBJ1-1
len: 15

CDR3aa: CASSQEVGTGMGTEAFF
v_gene: TRBV4-1
d_gene: TRBD1
j_gene: TRBJ1-1
len: 17

CDR3aa: CASSTQGRTEAFF
v_gene: TRBV7-6
d_gene: .
j_gene: TRBJ1-1
len: 13

CDR3aa: CSARETGEAFF
v_gene: TRBV20-1
d_gene: .
j_gene: TRBJ1-1
len: 11

CDR3aa: CASSIGPSGFGVEKLFF
v_gene: TRBV19
d_gene: .
j_gene: TRBJ1-4
len: 17

CDR3aa: CASSWGQGRGEQYF
v_gene: TRBV5-1
d_gene: TRBD1
j_gene: TRBJ2-7
len: 14